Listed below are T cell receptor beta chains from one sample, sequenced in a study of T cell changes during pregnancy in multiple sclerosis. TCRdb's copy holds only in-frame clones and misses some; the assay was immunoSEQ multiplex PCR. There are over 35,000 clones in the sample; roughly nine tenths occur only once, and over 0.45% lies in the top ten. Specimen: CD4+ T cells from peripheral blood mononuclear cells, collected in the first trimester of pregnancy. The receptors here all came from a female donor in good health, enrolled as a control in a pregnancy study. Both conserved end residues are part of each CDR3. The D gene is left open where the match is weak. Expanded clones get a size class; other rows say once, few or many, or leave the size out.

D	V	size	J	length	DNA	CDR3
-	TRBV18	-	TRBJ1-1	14	TGTGCCAGCTCACCAGAACAGGCAACCACTGAAGCTTTCTTT	CASSPEQATTEAFF
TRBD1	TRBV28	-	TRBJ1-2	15	TGTGCCAGCAGTTTATCCCTGGACAGGGCGCATGGCTACACCTTC	CASSLSLDRAHGYTF
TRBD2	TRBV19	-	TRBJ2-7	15	TGTGCCAGTAGTAAGGCGGGGGGGCCCTCCTACGAGCAGTACTTC	CASSKAGGPSYEQYF
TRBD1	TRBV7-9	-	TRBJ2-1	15	TGTGCCAGCAGCTTACGGCAGGGGGCGAGGAATGAGCAGTTCTTC	CASSLRQGARNEQFF
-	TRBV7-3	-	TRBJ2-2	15	TGTGCCAGCAGCTTAACTAACTCAGGGGCTGGGGAGCTGTTTTTT	CASSLTNSGAGELFF
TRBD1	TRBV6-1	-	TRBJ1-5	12	TGTGCCAGCAGTGAAGGGACAGGGCCCCAGCATTTT	CASSEGTGPQHF
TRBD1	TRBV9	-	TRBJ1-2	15	TGTGCCAGCAGCATCGGGACAGGAGGAAACTATGGCTACACCTTC	CASSIGTGGNYGYTF
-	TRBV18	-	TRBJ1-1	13	TGTGCCAGCTCACTACAGGGTAAGACTGAAGCTTTCTTT	CASSLQGKTEAFF
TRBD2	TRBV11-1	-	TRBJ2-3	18	TGTGCCAGCAGCTTAACTAAACTAGCGGGGCGATTCACAGATACGCAGTATTTT	CASSLTKLAGRFTDTQYF
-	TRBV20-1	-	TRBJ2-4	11	TGCAGTGCTAACATCAGGCCTCATCAGTACTTC	CSANIRPHQYF
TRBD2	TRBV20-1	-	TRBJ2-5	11	TGCAGCGCCCTAGCGGGGGAGACCCAGTACTTC	CSALAGETQYF
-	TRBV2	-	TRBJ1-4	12	TGTGCCAGCAGGGTCGTCAGTGAAAAACTGTTTTTT	CASRVVSEKLFF
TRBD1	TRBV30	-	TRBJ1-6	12	TGTGCCTTGGGACAGGGGAATTCACCCCTCCACTTT	CALGQGNSPLHF
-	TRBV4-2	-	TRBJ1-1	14	TGTGCCAGCAGCCAGGCCGGGGGGGGCACTGAAGCTTTCTTT	CASSQAGGGTEAFF
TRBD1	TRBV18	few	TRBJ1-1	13	TGTGCCGCCTACCATACAGGGGACACTGAAGCTTTCTTT	CAAYHTGDTEAFF
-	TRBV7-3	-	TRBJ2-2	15	TGTGCCAGCAGTCCCCGGGATGGGCTCACCGGGGAGCTGTTTTTT	CASSPRDGLTGELFF
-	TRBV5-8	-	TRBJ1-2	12	TGTGCCAGCGATACACAGGGATTTGGCTACACCTTC	CASDTQGFGYTF
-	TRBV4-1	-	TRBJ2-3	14	TGCGCCAGCAGCCAAGGTCAGCGACTAGATACGCAGTATTTT	CASSQGQRLDTQYF
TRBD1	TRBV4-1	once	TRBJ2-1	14	TGCGCCAGCAGCCCCCGGGACAGGTCCAATGAGCAGTTCTTC	CASSPRDRSNEQFF
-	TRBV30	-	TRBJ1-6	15	TGTGCCTGGAAACCCCCAGGGGCTCGGGGTTCACCCCTCCACTTT	CAWKPPGARGSPLHF
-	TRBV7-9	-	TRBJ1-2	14	TGTGCCAGCAGCTTACCGTGGGACTTCTATGGCTACACCTTC	CASSLPWDFYGYTF
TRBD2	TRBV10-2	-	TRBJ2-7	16	TGCGCCAGCAGTGAGCCGGGAGGGACTAGCGTCTACGAGCAGTACTTC	CASSEPGGTSVYEQYF
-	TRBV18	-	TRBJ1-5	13	TGTGCCAGCTCAACGGACAGTAATCAGCCCCAGCATTTT	CASSTDSNQPQHF
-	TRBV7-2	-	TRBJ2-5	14	TGTGCCAGCAGCTTATGGGGCACCGGAGAGACCCAGTACTTC	CASSLWGTGETQYF
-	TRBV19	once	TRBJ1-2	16	TGTGCCAGTAGTATGGAGTTGGTCAGGGCCTCCGCTGGCTACACCTTC	CASSMELVRASAGYTF
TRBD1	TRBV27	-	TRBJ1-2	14	TGTGCCAGCAGGCGGGACAGGGGGCTCTATGGCTACACCTTC	CASRRDRGLYGYTF
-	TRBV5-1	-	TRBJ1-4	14	TGCGCCAGCAGCTTGGGGCAGGGAAATGAAAAACTGTTTTTT	CASSLGQGNEKLFF
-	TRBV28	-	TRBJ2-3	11	TGTGCCAGCAGCTCCCCAGATACGCAGTATTTT	CASSSPDTQYF
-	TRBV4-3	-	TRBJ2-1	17	TGCACCAGCAGCCAAGACCCCTGGGGGGTTCGCTACAATGAGCAGTTCTTC	CTSSQDPWGVRYNEQFF
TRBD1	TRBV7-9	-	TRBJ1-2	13	TGTGCCAGCAGCTTCGGACAGGCCGGTGGCTACACCTTC	CASSFGQAGGYTF
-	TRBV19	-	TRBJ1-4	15	TGTGCCAGTAGTTCACGGGGGAGTGATGCGGAAAAACTGTTTTTT	CASSSRGSDAEKLFF
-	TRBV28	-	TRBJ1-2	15	TGTGCCAGCAGTTTTAGGGGCTTAGCTAACTATGGCTACACCTTC	CASSFRGLANYGYTF
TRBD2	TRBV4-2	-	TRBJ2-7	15	TGTGCCAGCAGCCAAGGGGGGGGAAGGGTTCACGAGCAGTACTTC	CASSQGGGRVHEQYF
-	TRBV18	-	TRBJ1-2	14	TGTGCCAGCTCACCAGACGCGGGGTTCAATGGCTACACCTTC	CASSPDAGFNGYTF
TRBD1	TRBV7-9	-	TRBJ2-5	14	TGTGCCAGCAGCCTAAACAGGGGGCAAGAGACCCAGTACTTC	CASSLNRGQETQYF
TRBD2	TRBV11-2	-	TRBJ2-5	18	TGTGCCAGCAGCTTAGATCGACTAGCGGGGGGCTTCCAAGAGACCCAGTACTTC	CASSLDRLAGGFQETQYF
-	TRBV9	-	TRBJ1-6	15	TGTGCCAGCAGCGTAGTGGGCAAGTCTAATTCACCCCTCCACTTT	CASSVVGKSNSPLHF
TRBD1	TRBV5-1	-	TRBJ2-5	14	TGCGCCAGCAGCTTAGGGACAGGGGATGAGACCCAGTACTTC	CASSLGTGDETQYF
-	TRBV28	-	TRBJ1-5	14	TGTGCCAGCAGTTATCAGGGTTTCAATCAGCCCCAGCATTTT	CASSYQGFNQPQHF
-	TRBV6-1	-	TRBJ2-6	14	TGTGCCAGCAGGAGGGCCTCTGGGGCCAACGTCCTGACTTTC	CASRRASGANVLTF
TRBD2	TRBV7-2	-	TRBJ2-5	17	TGTGCCAGCAGCTTGCCATCTTTAGCGGGGGCAGGGGAGACCCAGTACTTC	CASSLPSLAGAGETQYF
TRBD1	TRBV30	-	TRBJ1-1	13	TGTGCCTGGAGGGGACAGAAAGGCACTGAAGCTTTCTTT	CAWRGQKGTEAFF
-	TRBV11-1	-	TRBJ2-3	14	TGTGCCAGCAGCTTAGATGGAGATACAGATACGCAGTATTTT	CASSLDGDTDTQYF
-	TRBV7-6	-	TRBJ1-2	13	TGTGCCAGCAGCCTACCGGGACACCGGGGCTACACCTTC	CASSLPGHRGYTF